The source of this T cell receptor beta chain is a study of blood T cells in healthy people across ages. Study-level findings and limits: Donor CMV status was unknown, possibly confounding expanded clonotype changes. A greater number of naive CD4+ cells and higher diversity distinguished long-lived donors from aged donors.

RNA extraction gave at least 5 micrograms of total RNA per sample. Germline CDR1 KGHSH, CDR2 LQKENI. With 0 bases removed from V and 5 bases from J, the gap between germline ends came to 8 bases. This CDR3 comprises 15 residues. A second roughly 6 to 11 cycle PCR used barcoded and J-beta primers. MiXCR, applied by TCRdb to the 5' RACE reads, yields one record per CDR3 protein. The sample includes approximately 1,100,000 distinct CDR3 sequences, 45% seen only once; the top ten take under 20%. On this clonotype: The antigen is undetermined.

Specimen: blood. The sequence was collected from a woman aged 55-70 years in good health. This chain uses TRBV18 with TRBJ1-6; tentatively, D is TRBD1 (5 bases). CDR3 protein: CASSPPGTDNSPLHF. The CDR3 DNA follows: TGTGCCAGCTCACCACCCGGGACGGATAATTCACCCCTCCACTTT.